This T cell receptor beta chain is from a study of T cells after yellow fever vaccination. Study summary: Libraries from low-cell-number fractions were prepared with the SMART-Seq v4 Ultra Low Input RNA kit.

This clonotype has only a few counts. Its target is not known. Germline-derived CDR1 and CDR2 are DFQATT and SNEGSKA (reference sequence). This CDR3 has 14 residues. Trimming took 6 bases from V and 5 from J; bases not matched to a gene: 5. TCRdb recomputed calls from the 5' RACE reads with MiXCR, one row per CDR3 protein. The data contain approximately 600,000 distinct CDR3 sequences, roughly an eighth of them singletons. Study-wide points: Clones that expanded after primary vaccination mostly reappeared after the booster (96% CD4, 80% to 90% CD8). Just a small share of clonotypes turned up in the CD4 compartment as well as the CD8 compartment.

The sequencing used PBMCs, collected on the day of the yellow fever booster vaccination. The receptor was derived from a man aged 25 to 40 who received the YFV17D yellow fever vaccine. The genes are TRBV20-1 and TRBJ2-2; 11 bases agree with TRBD2. The CDR3 loop reads CSASGTSGTGELFF. The DNA of the CDR3 is TGCAGTGCCTCCGGGACTAGCGGAACCGGGGAGCTGTTTTTT.